The 4 T cell receptor beta chains given below trace back to one sample, sequenced in a study of blood T cell repertoires in COVID-19 (dated by TCRdb to about 2020). Library preparation employed the immunoSEQ multiplex PCR assay. TCRdb carries this immuneACCESS record with in-frame sequences only. Its versions omit some clonotypes, under half of them owing to an unresolved V gene in the studies checked, with the rest unexplained. The sample yields tens of thousands of clones; under 90% were counted once. The top ten clonotypes cover under 55% of the sample. The sample comprised peripheral blood. The source of these receptors is an elderly woman with acute or convalescent COVID-19.

This clone occurred once. The J gene is TRBJ1-1, the V gene TRBV20-1; no definite D call. CDR1 and CDR2 (germline): DFQATT, SNEGSKA (reference sequence). The CDR3 length is 11 residues. V shed 6 bases and J shed 7 bases, with 12 bases lying between them. The CDR3 loop reads CSAAGKDEAFF. Written as DNA, the CDR3 is TGCAGTGCCGCAGGTAAAGATGAAGCTTTCTTT.

V usage is TRBV6-2 or TRBV6-3 and J usage is TRBJ2-1; TRBD2 aligns across 11 bases. CDR1 is MNHEY, CDR2 SVGEGT, per germline. With V trimmed by 5 bases and J by 8 bases, 11 bases remained unmatched. This CDR3 region has 16 residues. Here the CDR3 DNA reads TGTGCCAGCAGTAGATCCATAGCGGGAGGGGTCTATGAGCAGTTCTTC. Translating it yields CASSRSIAGGVYEQFF.

The J gene is TRBJ1-1, the V gene TRBV12-3 or TRBV12-4; D may be TRBD1 (5 bases). Trimming stripped 8 bases from V and 11 bases from J, with 18 bases between. This CDR3 comprises 12 residues. The DNA for the CDR3 is TGTGCCAGCGATGCAGGCGGGACCCGGGCTTTCTTT. Amino acids: CASDAGGTRAFF.

This clone has a count of ten or more. This chain joins TRBV4-2 and TRBJ1-2, with D perhaps TRBD1 (5 bases). Germline CDR1 reads LGHNA; CDR2 reads YNFKEQ. The length of the CDR3 is 12 residues. V dropped 4 bases and J dropped 12 bases, with 15 bases sitting between them. The CDR3 DNA reads as TGTGCCAGCAGCCTAGGGGAGGCAGCCGACACCTTC. Translation gives CASSLGEAADTF.